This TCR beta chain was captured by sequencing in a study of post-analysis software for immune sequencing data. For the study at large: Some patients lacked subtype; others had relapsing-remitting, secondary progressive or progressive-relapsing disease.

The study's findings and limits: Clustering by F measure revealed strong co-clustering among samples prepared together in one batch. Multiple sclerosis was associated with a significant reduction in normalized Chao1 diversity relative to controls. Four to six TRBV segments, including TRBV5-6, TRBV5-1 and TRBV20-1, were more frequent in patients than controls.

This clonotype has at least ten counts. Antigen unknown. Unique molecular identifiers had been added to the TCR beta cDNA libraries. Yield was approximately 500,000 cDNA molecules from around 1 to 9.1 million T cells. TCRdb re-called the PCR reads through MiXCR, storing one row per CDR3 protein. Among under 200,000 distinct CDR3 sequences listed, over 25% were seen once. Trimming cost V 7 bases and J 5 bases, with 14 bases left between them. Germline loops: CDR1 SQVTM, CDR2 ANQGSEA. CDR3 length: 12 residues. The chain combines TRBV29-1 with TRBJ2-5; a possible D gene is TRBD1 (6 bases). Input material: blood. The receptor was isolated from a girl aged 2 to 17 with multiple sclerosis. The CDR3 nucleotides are TGCAGCGGAATGGGGGCCGGGGAGACCCAGTACTTC. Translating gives CSGMGAGETQYF.